This T cell receptor beta chain was profiled in a study of blood T cell repertoires in COVID-19. About the study: T cells, B-cell-depleted T cells, or PBMCs supplied cDNA or gDNA.

This CDR3 has 14 amino acids. CDR1 MNHEY and CDR2 SVGAGI come from the germline V gene. Deletions cut 0 bases from V and 8 bases from J, with 13 bases between. Authors' data handling: The authors estimated nucleated cell counts from reference gene primer amplification. Libraries were prepared by immunoSEQ multiplex PCR; TCRdb keeps only in-frame clonotypes and omits some of them. Clonal size and the V and J genes are those of that table, whereas D and trimming came from the DNA. This table holds some 250,000 clones, more than 75% found once. The sequence was collected from an elderly man with acute or convalescent COVID-19. The chain couples TRBV6-5 to TRBJ1-1; D not resolved. The sample was peripheral blood. CDR3 DNA: TGTGCCAGCAGTTACTCGAGGCCCAGCCGAGAAGCTTTCTTT. Protein sequence: CASSYSRPSREAFF.